The clone carrying this T cell receptor beta chain was seen a few times. The CDR3 is made up of 17 amino acids. The V gene end was trimmed by 7 bases and the J gene end by 3 bases; junction bases not matched to a gene: 12. The germline CDR1 and CDR2 sequences are ENHRY and SYGVKD. The data belong to a study of T-cell reconstitution after alpha-beta-depleted transplantation in children. As it was prepared, the TCRbeta library received unique molecular identifiers. TCRdb itself ran the PCR reads through MiXCR, one entry per CDR3 protein. In the table there are around 600,000 distinct CDR3 sequences, about 11% of which are singletons.

This chain connects TRBV10-3 to TRBJ2-6; the match to TRBD2 covers 7 bases. This receptor was identified in a human donor who donated a stem cell graft to a child with acute myeloid leukemia. The starting material was PBMCs from the stem cell graft donor, obtained from the stem cell graft. The CDR3 nucleotides are TGTGCCATCATGGAAATAGCGGGTCGTTATGGGGCCAACGTCCTGACTTTC. Its translation: CAIMEIAGRYGANVLTF.